This TCR beta chain was identified during a study of read filtering for tumor transcriptome and immune sequencing (dated by TCRdb to the early 2020s). Turning to the overall study: The cohort was composed of roughly 18 male and some 13 female patients, with a mean age of roughly 61 years and an age range of roughly 45 to 80. Under revised international staging, roughly 8 patients fell into R-ISS I, 15 or so into R-ISS II and about 7 into R-ISS III. Whole-transcriptome libraries were prepared with the TruSeq RNA Access Library Prep Kit after DNase treatment. TCR-region mapped reads per sample ranged from about 4 to 10.27 million with IR-seq versus only about 75 to 1,400 with RNA-seq. Using the same bone marrow samples, the study ran both targeted immune repertoire sequencing and bulk whole-transcriptome sequencing and then compared the TCR repertoires from each method. As a main aim, a read-filtering strategy for immune repertoire data was addressed, with the specific question being whether clonotypes supported by a single read should be removed.

Each patient had bone marrow sampled at the time of active disease. Isolation of bone marrow mononuclear cells was performed by Ficoll-Hypaque density gradient centrifugation. Myeloma plasma cells were removed and CD138-negative cells were obtained by negative selection following labeling with CD138 magnetic microbeads on a MACS separator. The purity of the isolated cells was checked by flow cytometry with CD138 antibodies on an Attune NxT. TRIzol reagent was used to extract total RNA, and a NanoDrop spectrophotometer was used to quantify the extracted RNA. Paired RNA-seq and IR-seq were performed on the CD138-negative bone marrow sample of each patient. The study at large found these results: IR-seq captured clonotypes at much higher depth and more reliably than RNA-seq, and smaller IR-seq throughput sufficed to identify most shared clonotypes. The correlation between IR-seq and RNA-seq shared clonotype proportions was increased by removal of single-read clonotypes. The sorted CD138-negative fraction was not purified T cells but a mixed bone marrow immune population. Single-read clonotypes made up about 81.9% of clonotypes but approximately 3.5% of total reads in IR-seq, and approximately 73% of clonotypes and around 45% of reads in RNA-seq.

TCR libraries were constructed from 350 to 400 ng RNA using the Immunoverse kit, and molecular barcoded adaptors covering alpha/delta and beta/gamma chains were employed. The same RNA used for transcriptome sequencing was used for TCR library preparation. An Illumina HiSeq 4000 with 2 x 150 cycles was used to sequence the TCR libraries. The authors processed their data as follows. TCR reads were aligned to human V, D, J and C references and assembled into CDR3 clonotypes with MiXCR, including quality filtering and error correction. Clonotype counts and gene usage diversity were analyzed with the tcR package in R. Raw mapping reads were checked after the RNA-seq reads had been mapped by STAR aligner version 2.5.3a onto the human GRCh37 genome. To test the effect of sequencing depth on detected clonotypes, IR-seq fastq files were randomly downsampled using Seqtk 1.3. The public reads were run again by TCRdb, first through fastp at Q25 and then through MiXCR, and only productive beta chains were kept. Merged by CDR3 protein, the rows form single entries marked with the most common genes and DNA. The V and J calls reflect TCRdb's pipeline rather than the authors' work. Present in this sample are 25,000 to 35,000 distinct CDR3 sequences, about 18% of which were seen just once. Roughly 17% of the sample is taken by the ten largest.

By share, this clonotype ranks as medium-sized (0.01 to 0.1%). Its antigen specificity is not known. No much larger clone is present one base from it, and per-base qualities are unavailable. There are 11 amino acids in the CDR3, from cysteine to phenylalanine inclusive. Only the CDR3 part of the read is kept: 33 bases, read in frame from the first base. V is clipped by 0 bases and J by 8 bases, and the sequence between their germline boundaries is 2 bases long. CDR1 and CDR2, per the germline V gene, are MNHEY and SVGEGT. The V and J genes are TRBV6-2 or TRBV6-3 and TRBJ2-1; no D gene call is confident. Sequencing input: a population of CD138-negative cells sorted from bone marrow. The cell subset or site label, read with the paper, signifies: bone marrow mononuclear cells depleted of CD138+ plasma/myeloma cells by negative magnetic selection. The TCR comes from a donor at least 40 years old with multiple myeloma. The sequence in DNA is TGTGCCAGCAGTTACTCTTATGAGCAGTTCTTC. The resulting protein is CASSYSYEQFF.